This is a list of T cell receptor beta chains from one sample in a study of OX40 agonist ivuxolimab in advanced cancers. Sequencing used immunoSEQ multiplex PCR; TCRdb keeps in-frame clones, though not all of them. The data contain 52,000 or so clones, 93% of them singletons. Sample: CD4+ or CD8+ T cells sorted from blood, taken in a trial of the OX40 agonist ivuxolimab. The receptor set was obtained from an adult with an advanced solid tumor such as melanoma, head and neck, liver or kidney cancer. CDR3s include the opening cysteine and the closing phenylalanine or tryptophan.

V	J	CDR3
TRBV4-1	TRBJ2-7	CASSQDGKYNEQYF
TRBV5-6	TRBJ1-5	CASSFSVGRGNQPQHF
TRBV7-8	TRBJ1-1	CASSLAAQNGNTEAFF
TRBV6-5	TRBJ2-1	CASSYGLAAYNEQFF
TRBV4-3	TRBJ1-1	CASSQDKGVTEAFF
TRBV25-1	TRBJ1-1	CASSLGTTTEAFF
TRBV28	TRBJ1-6	CASTELTGRSPLHF
TRBV28	TRBJ2-1	CASSLIALNEQFF
TRBV28	TRBJ2-6	CASSSRNEDGANVLTF
TRBV5-4	TRBJ2-1	CASSLRGLAGGHLYNEQFF
TRBV29-1	TRBJ2-2	CSLDQGNGELFF
TRBV6-4	TRBJ2-3	CASSDSGVSTDTQYF
TRBV25-1	TRBJ2-1	CASSRDWYEQFF
TRBV4-2	TRBJ2-3	CASSQELAERTDTQYF